The T cell receptor beta chain described here comes from a study of blood T cell repertoires in COVID-19. Study-wide context: Whether acute or convalescent, the COVID-19 samples came from the United States, Italy and Spain.

Seattle patients were enrolled during active infection and followed longitudinally. Per the study methods: Reference gene primer amplification yielded estimated nucleated cell counts. Assay: immunoSEQ multiplex PCR; the TCRdb copy retains only in-frame clones and omits some. V, J and clone size reflect that table, while D and trimming were determined from the DNA. This table holds about 370,000 clones, roughly 90% found once. V trimming: 0 bases; J trimming: 7 bases; junction bases outside the gene matches: 5. The germline V gene has CDR1 SGHRS and CDR2 YFSETQ. The CDR3 is made up of 14 amino acids. This sequence joins TRBV5-1 and TRBJ1-2, with 8 bases that match TRBD1. The TCR was taken from a woman aged 25 to 39 with COVID-19, enrolled during active disease. The sequenced sample was peripheral blood. This CDR3 reads CASSLEGQGAGYTF. CDR3 bases: TGCGCCAGCAGCTTGGAAGGGCAGGGGGCTGGCTACACCTTC.